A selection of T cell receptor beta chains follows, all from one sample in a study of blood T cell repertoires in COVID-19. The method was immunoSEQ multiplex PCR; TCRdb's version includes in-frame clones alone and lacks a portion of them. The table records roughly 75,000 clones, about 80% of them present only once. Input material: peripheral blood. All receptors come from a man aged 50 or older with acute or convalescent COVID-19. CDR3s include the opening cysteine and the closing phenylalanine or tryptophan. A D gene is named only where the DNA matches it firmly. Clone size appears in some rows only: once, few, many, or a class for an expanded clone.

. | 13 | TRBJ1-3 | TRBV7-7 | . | CASSLTPGNTIYF | TGTGCCAGCAGCTTAACTCCCGGGAACACCATATATTTT
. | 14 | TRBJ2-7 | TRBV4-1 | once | CASSQEQQVYEQYF | TGCGCCAGCAGCCAAGAACAACAAGTCTACGAGCAGTACTTC
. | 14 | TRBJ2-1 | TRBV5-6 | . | CASTRRQNYNEQFF | TGTGCCAGCACCAGGCGACAGAACTACAATGAGCAGTTCTTC
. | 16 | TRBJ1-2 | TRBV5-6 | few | CASSPQGRGKNYGYTF | TGTGCCAGCAGCCCTCAGGGTAGGGGTAAGAACTATGGCTACACCTTC
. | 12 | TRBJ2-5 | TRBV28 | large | CASRDSQETQYF | TGTGCCAGCCGAGACAGCCAAGAGACCCAGTACTTC
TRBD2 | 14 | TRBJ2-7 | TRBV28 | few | CASSLSGRGYEQYF | TGTGCCAGCAGTTTGTCTGGGAGGGGCTACGAGCAGTACTTC
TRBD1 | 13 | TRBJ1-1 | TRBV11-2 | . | CASSSDRATEAFF | TGTGCCAGCAGCTCGGACAGGGCCACTGAAGCTTTCTTT
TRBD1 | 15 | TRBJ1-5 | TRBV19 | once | CASSILGQGHQPQHF | TGTGCCAGTAGTATCCTCGGACAGGGTCATCAGCCCCAGCATTTT
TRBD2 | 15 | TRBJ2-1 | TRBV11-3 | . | CASSRTSATYNEQFF | TGTGCCAGCAGCCGGACTAGCGCTACCTACAATGAGCAGTTCTTC
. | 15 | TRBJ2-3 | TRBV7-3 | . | CASSLSGVTADTQYF | TGTGCCAGCAGCCTCTCGGGAGTGACGGCAGATACGCAGTATTTT
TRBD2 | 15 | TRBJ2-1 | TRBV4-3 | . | CASSQASGGHNEQFF | TGCGCCAGCAGCCAAGCTAGCGGGGGTCACAATGAGCAGTTCTTC
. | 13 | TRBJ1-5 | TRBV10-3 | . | CAIGLGTNQPQHF | TGTGCCATCGGGCTCGGTACAAATCAGCCCCAGCATTTT
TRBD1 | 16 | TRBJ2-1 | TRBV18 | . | CASSLSQGSSSNEQFF | TGTGCCAGCTCACTCTCACAGGGGTCAAGCAGCAATGAGCAGTTCTTC
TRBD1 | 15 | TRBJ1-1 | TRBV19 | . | CASSRGQGLNTEAFF | TGTGCCAGTAGTCGGGGACAGGGTCTGAACACTGAAGCTTTCTTT
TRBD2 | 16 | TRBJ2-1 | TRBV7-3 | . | CASSLTRDYPQHEQFF | TGTGCCAGCAGCTTAACCCGGGACTACCCTCAGCATGAGCAGTTCTTC
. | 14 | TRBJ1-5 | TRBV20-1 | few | CSASSQVSNQPQHF | TGCAGTGCTAGTTCACAGGTTAGCAATCAGCCCCAGCATTTT
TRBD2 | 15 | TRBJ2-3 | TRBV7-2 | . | CASSLASGVQDTQYF | TGTGCCAGCAGCTTGGCTAGCGGGGTACAAGATACGCAGTATTTT
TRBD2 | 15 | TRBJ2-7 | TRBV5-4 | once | CASSTSSGGPLKQYF | TGTGCCAGCAGCACCTCTAGCGGGGGGCCCCTCAAGCAGTACTTC
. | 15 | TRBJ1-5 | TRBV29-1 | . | CSVSTGDSSNQPQHF | TGCAGCGTGTCGACAGGAGATTCTAGCAATCAGCCCCAGCATTTT
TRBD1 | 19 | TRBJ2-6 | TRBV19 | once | CASSRRPGTGFSGANVLTF | TGTGCCAGTAGTAGACGCCCCGGGACAGGGTTCTCTGGGGCCAACGTCCTGACTTTC
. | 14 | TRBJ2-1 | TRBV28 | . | CASSFEYVSNEQFF | TGTGCCAGCAGTTTCGAGTACGTGAGCAATGAGCAGTTCTTC
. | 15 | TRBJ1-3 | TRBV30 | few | CAWSGTVGYGNTIYF | TGTGCCTGGAGTGGGACAGTAGGCTATGGAAACACCATATATTTT
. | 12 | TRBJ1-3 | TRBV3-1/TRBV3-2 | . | CASSHLRNTIYF | TGTGCCAGCAGCCATTTAAGAAACACCATATATTTT
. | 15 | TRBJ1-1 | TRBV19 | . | CASSIWGGKNTEAFF | TGTGCCAGTAGTATTTGGGGGGGAAAGAACACTGAAGCTTTCTTT
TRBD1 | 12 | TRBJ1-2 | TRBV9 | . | CASRRDSESYTF | TGTGCCAGCAGACGGGACAGCGAAAGCTACACCTTC
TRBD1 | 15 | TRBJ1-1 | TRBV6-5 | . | CASSTGQHPNTEAFF | TGTGCCAGCAGTACGGGACAGCACCCGAACACTGAAGCTTTCTTT
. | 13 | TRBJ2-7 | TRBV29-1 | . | CSVARDRGYEQYF | TGCAGCGTTGCGCGGGACAGAGGATACGAGCAGTACTTC
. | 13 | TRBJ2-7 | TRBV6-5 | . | CAIRPGSDYEQYF | TGTGCCATACGCCCGGGTTCCGACTACGAGCAGTACTTC
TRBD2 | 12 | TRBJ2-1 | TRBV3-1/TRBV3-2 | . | CASSPLAGEQFF | TGTGCCAGCAGCCCCTTAGCGGGGGAGCAGTTCTTC
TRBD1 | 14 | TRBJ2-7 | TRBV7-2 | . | CASSSRQGEYEQYF | TGTGCCAGCAGCTCACGACAGGGGGAGTACGAGCAGTACTTC
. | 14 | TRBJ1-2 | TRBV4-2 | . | CASSQERGGGGYTF | TGTGCCAGCAGCCAAGAAAGGGGCGGTGGTGGCTACACCTTC
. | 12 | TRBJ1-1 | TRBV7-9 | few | CASSSVPAGAFF | TGTGCCAGCAGCTCCGTACCCGCCGGAGCTTTCTTT
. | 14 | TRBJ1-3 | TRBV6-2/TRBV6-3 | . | CASSTDYSGNTIYF | TGTGCCAGCAGCACAGACTACTCTGGAAACACCATATATTTT
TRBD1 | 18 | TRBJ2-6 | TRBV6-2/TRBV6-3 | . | CASSRTRDRVSGANVLTF | TGTGCCAGCAGTCGGACCCGGGACAGGGTTTCTGGGGCCAACGTCCTGACTTTC
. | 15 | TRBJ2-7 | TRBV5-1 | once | CASTPPGRGKREQYF | TGCGCCAGCACCCCCCCGGGCAGGGGAAAGCGGGAGCAGTACTTC
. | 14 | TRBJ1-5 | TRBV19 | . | CASSLQGGNQPQHF | TGTGCCAGTAGTTTACAGGGCGGCAATCAGCCCCAGCATTTT
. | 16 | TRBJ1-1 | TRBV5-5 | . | CASSLYSRKINTEAFF | TGTGCCAGCAGCTTATATTCGCGCAAAATTAACACTGAAGCTTTCTTT
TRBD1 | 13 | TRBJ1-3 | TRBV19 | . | CASSYRGGNTIYF | TGTGCCAGTAGTTACAGGGGTGGAAACACCATATATTTT
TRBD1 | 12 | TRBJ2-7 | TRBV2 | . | CATRTGRAEQYF | TGTGCCACCCGGACAGGTCGTGCCGAGCAGTACTTC
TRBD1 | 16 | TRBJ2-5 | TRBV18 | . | CASSPLGQGVQETQYF | TGTGCCAGCTCACCCTTGGGACAGGGGGTCCAAGAGACCCAGTACTTC
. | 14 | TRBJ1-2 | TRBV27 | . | CASGLHRDNYGYTF | TGTGCCAGCGGACTTCATCGGGATAACTATGGCTACACCTTC
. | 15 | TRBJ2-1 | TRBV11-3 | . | CASSPPGHRNNEQFF | TGTGCCAGCAGCCCACCGGGACATCGAAACAATGAGCAGTTCTTC
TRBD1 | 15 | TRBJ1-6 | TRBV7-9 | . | CASSLGTGVNSPLHF | TGTGCCAGCAGCTTAGGGACAGGGGTTAATTCACCCCTCCACTTT
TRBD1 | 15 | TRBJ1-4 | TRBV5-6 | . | CASSIQGPRREKLFF | TGTGCCAGCAGCATACAGGGGCCCCGCAGGGAAAAACTGTTTTTT
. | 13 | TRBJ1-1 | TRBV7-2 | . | CASSLTRDTEAFF | TGTGCCAGCAGCTTAACGCGGGACACTGAAGCTTTCTTT
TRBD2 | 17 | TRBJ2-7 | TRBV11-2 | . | CASSLAPTSGGLYEQYF | TGTGCCAGCAGCTTAGCCCCCACTAGCGGGGGCCTCTACGAGCAGTACTTC
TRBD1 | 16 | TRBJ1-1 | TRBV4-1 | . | CASSPHGDRGNTEAFF | TGCGCCAGCAGCCCCCACGGAGACAGGGGGAACACTGAAGCTTTCTTT
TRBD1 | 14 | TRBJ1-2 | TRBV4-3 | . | CASSPDRGNYGYTF | TGCGCCAGCAGCCCGGACAGGGGTAACTATGGCTACACCTTC
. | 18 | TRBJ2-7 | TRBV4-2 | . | CASSQGSGLHSLSYEQYF | TGTGCCAGCAGCCAAGGTTCGGGACTCCATTCGCTTTCCTACGAGCAGTACTTC
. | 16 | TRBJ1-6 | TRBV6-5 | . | CASSYGRDTRYSPLHF | TGTGCCAGCAGTTACGGCCGGGACACCCGTTATTCACCCCTCCACTTT
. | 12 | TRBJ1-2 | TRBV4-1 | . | CASSQVGGGYTF | TGCGCCAGCAGCCAAGTCGGCGGGGGCTACACCTTC
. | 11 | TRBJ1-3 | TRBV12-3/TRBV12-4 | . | CASSFRNTIYF | TGTGCCAGCAGTTTTAGAAACACCATATATTTT
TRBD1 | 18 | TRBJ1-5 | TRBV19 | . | CASSISAARGRDNQPQHF | TGTGCCAGTAGTATTTCGGCTGCCAGGGGGCGCGACAATCAGCCCCAGCATTTT
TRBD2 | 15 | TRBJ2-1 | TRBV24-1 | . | CATSDQTSGSPNQFF | TGTGCCACCAGTGATCAGACTAGCGGGAGCCCCAATCAGTTCTTC
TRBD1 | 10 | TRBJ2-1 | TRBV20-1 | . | CSARGTGHIF | TGCAGTGCTAGGGGGACAGGGCATATCTTC
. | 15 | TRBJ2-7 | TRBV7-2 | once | CASSLDLFGGYEQYF | TGTGCCAGCAGCTTAGATCTTTTCGGCGGCTACGAGCAGTACTTC
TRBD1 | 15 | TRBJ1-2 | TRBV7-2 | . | CASSLRRTGDYGYTF | TGTGCCAGCAGCTTACGACGGACAGGCGACTATGGCTACACCTTC
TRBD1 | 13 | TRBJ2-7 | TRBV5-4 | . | CASSLTGGYEQYF | TGTGCCAGCAGCTTGACAGGGGGCTACGAGCAGTACTTC
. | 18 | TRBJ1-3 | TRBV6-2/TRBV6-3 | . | CASSYSKRAVRPGNTIYF | TGTGCCAGCAGTTACTCAAAACGTGCGGTCCGGCCTGGAAACACCATATATTTT
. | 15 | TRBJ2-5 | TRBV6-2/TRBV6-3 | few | CASSYSRSSQETQYF | TGTGCCAGCAGTTACTCTAGGAGTAGCCAAGAGACCCAGTACTTC